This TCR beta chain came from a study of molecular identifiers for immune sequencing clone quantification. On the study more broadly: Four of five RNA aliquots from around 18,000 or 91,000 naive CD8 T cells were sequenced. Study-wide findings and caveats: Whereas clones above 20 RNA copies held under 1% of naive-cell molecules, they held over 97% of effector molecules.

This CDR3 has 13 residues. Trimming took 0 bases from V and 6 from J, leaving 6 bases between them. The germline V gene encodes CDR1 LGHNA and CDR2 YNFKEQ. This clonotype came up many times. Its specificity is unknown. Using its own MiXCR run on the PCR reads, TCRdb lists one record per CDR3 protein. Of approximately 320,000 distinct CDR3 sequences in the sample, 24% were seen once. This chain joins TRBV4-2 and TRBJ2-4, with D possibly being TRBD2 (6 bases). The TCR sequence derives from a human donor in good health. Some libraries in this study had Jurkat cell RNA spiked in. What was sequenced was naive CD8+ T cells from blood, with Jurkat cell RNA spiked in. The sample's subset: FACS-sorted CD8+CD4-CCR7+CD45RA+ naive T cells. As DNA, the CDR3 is TGTGCCAGCAGCCAAGATAGCGGAAACATTCAGTACTTC. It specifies CASSQDSGNIQYF.